This entry lists 8 T cell receptor beta chains sequenced from one sample in a study of T cell repertoires and HLA-DP antigens (dated by TCRdb to about 2018). Their antigens remain unidentified. Libraries were prepared through the immunoSEQ multiplex PCR assay. The source is immuneACCESS, and TCRdb retained only in-frame sequences with V and J called. Part of the clones is not carried over; for the studies checked, unresolved V genes explain less than half of this, and the remainder is unexplained. Recorded for this sample are around 90,000 clones; more than 75% of them occurred a single time. The ten largest clones capture roughly 1.6% of the sample. Sequenced: CD4+ T cells from PBMCs. These receptor sequences come from a man in his forties or fifties in good health and CMV-seronegative.

As for this clone: Other nucleotide sequences from this sample produce the same CDR3. This chain joins TRBV28 and TRBJ2-7, with unresolved D. This CDR3 has 11 residues. Germline loops: CDR1 MDHEN, CDR2 SYDVKM. V was pared by 4 bases and J by 4 bases, with 5 bases between. The CDR3 reads CASSSPYEQYF. DNA of the CDR3: TGTGCCAGCAGTTCCCCTTACGAGCAGTACTTC.

This chain links TRBV6-5 with TRBJ1-5; 9 bases align to TRBD1. The J segment lost 8 bases and the V segment lost 8 bases, leaving 13 bases of the junction unmatched. This CDR3 spans 15 amino acids. Germline V lookup: CDR1 MNHEY, CDR2 SVGAGI. CDR3 bases: TGTGCCAGCGCATCCGGGACAGGGAGATTTGAGCCCCAGCATTTT. As protein: CASASGTGRFEPQHF.

This clone was recorded many times. The J gene is TRBJ1-2, the V gene TRBV7-9; D ambiguous. V gave up 1 base and J gave up 2 bases, with 8 bases separating them. The CDR3 loop spans 14 amino acids. Germline lookup yields CDR1 SEHNR and CDR2 FQNEAQ (reference sequence). CDR3 amino acids: CASSLVSGNYGYTF. CDR3 in DNA: TGTGCCAGCAGCTTAGTCTCCGGGAACTATGGCTACACCTTC.

This clone was counted a single time. The chain is built from TRBV29-1 and TRBJ2-7, with 9 bases fitting TRBD1. Germline V gene data show CDR1 as SQVTM and CDR2 as ANQGSEA. The CDR3 extends over 14 amino acids. Germline trimming cut 6 bases from V and 2 bases from J; bases unmatched to any gene: 8. The CDR3 loop reads CSVEDRGSAYEQYF. The CDR3 nucleotides are TGCAGCGTGGAGGACAGGGGATCTGCCTACGAGCAGTACTTC.

This chain joins TRBV19 and TRBJ2-7; 11 positions agree with TRBD2. Germline lookup yields CDR1 LNHDA and CDR2 SQIVND (reference sequence). After removal of 5 bases from V and 3 bases from J, the junction contained 6 bases not matched to a gene. The CDR3 runs 15 residues. CDR3 sequence (DNA): TGTGCCAGTAGTTCGGGGACTAGCGGACGCTACGAGCAGTACTTC. It translates to CASSSGTSGRYEQYF.

This clone turned up a few times. The CDR3 loop is CSARSDYGYTF. CDR3 sequence (DNA): TGCAGTGCTAGAAGCGACTATGGCTACACCTTC. This chain uses TRBV20-1 with TRBJ1-2; D gene uncertain. The length of the CDR3 is 11 residues. Deletions cut 2 bases from V and 3 bases from J, with 4 bases between. Per the germline V gene, CDR1 is DFQATT and CDR2 is SNEGSKA (reference sequence).

The chain combines TRBV27 with TRBJ2-7, with TRBD2 identical over 9 bases. CDR3 length equals 16 residues. Germline loops: CDR1 MNHEY, CDR2 SMNVEV (reference sequence). V lost 4 bases, J lost 0 bases, and 7 bases stayed unmatched. In DNA form, the CDR3 reads TGTGCCAGCAGTTCCCTTAGCGGGGGCCGCTCCTACGAGCAGTACTTC. This gives the protein CASSSLSGGRSYEQYF.

A few counts support this clone. The chain joins TRBV6-5 to TRBJ2-3, with 10 nucleotides matching TRBD2. Per germline, CDR1 MNHEY and CDR2 SVGAGI. Germline trimming cut 4 bases from V and 6 bases from J; bases unmatched to any gene: 10. This CDR3 spans 16 amino acids. The CDR3 sequence: CASSSRTSGGGDTQYF. Written as DNA, the CDR3 is TGTGCCAGCAGTTCCCGGACTAGCGGAGGTGGGGATACGCAGTATTTT.